One sample yielded the 5 T cell receptor beta chains listed below, sequenced in a study of response to subunit inactivated influenza vaccine. From the RT-PCR reads, TCRdb called clonotypes with MiXCR, one entry per CDR3 protein. Here the sample spans roughly 630,000 distinct CDR3 sequences, 12% to 15% being singletons. Specimen: PBMCs from blood, collected 14 days before vaccination. These TCRs come from a man over 45 who received an inactivated influenza vaccine.

There are a few counts of this clonotype. The chain carries TRBV18 and TRBJ2-7; 10 nucleotides agree with TRBD1. V lost 2 bases and J lost 3; bases outside the gene matches: 4. This CDR3 contains 15 residues. Germline V gene data show CDR1 as KGHSH and CDR2 as LQKENI. Written as DNA, the CDR3 is TGTGCCAGCTCACCAAGGCGGACAGGGGGCTACGAGCAGTACTTC. Amino acid sequence: CASSPRRTGGYEQYF. Full variable domain (missing parts from reference TRBV18 and TRBJ2-7): NAGVMQNPRHLVRRRGQEARLRCSPMKGHSHVYWYRQLPEEGLKFMVYLQKENIIDESGMPKERFSAEFPKEGPSILRIQQVVRGDSAAYFCASSPRRTGGYEQYFGPGTRLTVT.

In this sample, this clonotype turned up a few times. The V gene is TRBV4-3, the J gene TRBJ1-1; D may be TRBD1 (5 bases). The ends were cut back, 4 bases at V and 1 base at J, with 13 bases in the middle. In germline, CDR1 is LGHNA, CDR2 YSLEER. The CDR3 has 15 residues. In DNA, the CDR3 is TGCGCCAGCAGCCTTTTGGGGCAGGGGAACACTGAAGCTTTCTTT. Amino acid sequence: CASSLLGQGNTEAFF.

J is TRBJ2-1 and V is TRBV6-1; 9 bases are shared with TRBD2. Germline loops: CDR1 MNHNS, CDR2 SASEGT. After removal of 5 bases from V and 8 bases from J, the junction contained 13 bases not matched to a gene. CDR3 length equals 16 residues. The CDR3 DNA reads as TGTGCCAGCAGTCCCCCCGCGGGAGGGACGGGCCATGAGCAGTTCTTC. The encoded protein is CASSPPAGGTGHEQFF.

A few counts support this clonotype. The chain recombines TRBV19 with TRBJ2-3; 7 nucleotides line up with TRBD1. CDR1 LNHDA and CDR2 SQIVND come from the germline V gene (reference sequence). CDR3 length: 16 amino acids. V was pared by 5 bases and J by 2 bases, with 10 bases of the junction left unmatched. Written as DNA, the CDR3 is TGTGCCAGTAGTGTACTAGGGACAGCGTCCACAGATACGCAGTATTTT. Amino acids: CASSVLGTASTDTQYF. Together with reference TRBV19 and TRBJ2-3, the CDR3 gives the full variable domain: DGGITQSPKYLFRKEGQNVTLSCEQNLNHDAMYWYRQDPGQGLRLIYYSQIVNDFQKGDIAEGYSVSREKKESFPLTVTSAQKNPTAFYLCASSVLGTASTDTQYFGPGTRLTVL.

The chain employs TRBV20-1 and TRBJ2-7; 7 bases match TRBD1. V gave up 6 bases and J gave up 4 bases; unmatched junction bases: 15. This CDR3 has 15 amino acids. CDR1 and CDR2 from the germline V gene are DFQATT and SNEGSKA (reference sequence). The CDR3 nucleotides are TGCAGTGCGCAAGAAATAACAGGGGTGTGGTACGAGCAGTACTTC. Translated, it gives CSAQEITGVWYEQYF.